What follows is one T cell receptor beta chain and its context. The table lists this clone with a count of one. Its antigen is currently not known. It has no much larger one-base neighbor in the sample; base qualities were not kept. Sequences SGHNT (CDR1) and YYREEE (CDR2) are obtained from the germline V gene (reference sequence). Germline trimming: 0 bases from V, 1 base from J; junction bases outside gene matches: 5. Counted from cysteine to phenylalanine, this CDR3 has 18 amino acids. Of all the DNA, just the CDR3 is kept, 54 bases in frame from base 1. The data are from a study of blood T cell repertoires in COVID-19 (dated by TCRdb to 2018 to 2020). Concerning the study at large: Collaborator samples came from the United States, Italy and Spain and covered acute and convalescent phases of COVID-19. The prospective study material was composed of cDNA or gDNA derived from T cells, B-cell-depleted T cells, or PBMCs. Deeply sampled blood TCRbeta repertoires from subjects exposed to, actively infected with, or recovered from COVID-19 were included in the dataset. The sample metadata nearly always contained a de-identified subject ID, COVID-19 status, age in years and sex. Where HLA class I and class II types were available, the types were taken from metadata supplied by the sample provider, not from assay-based typing. The samples were drawn from two sources: the first 160 participants of the ongoing ImmuneRACE study, and fewer than 1,500 subjects contributed by 6 global collaborators. The repertoires were made available in a free public database intended to serve as a resource for research on the immune response to SARS-CoV-2.

General findings and caveats noted by the study authors: How much clinical and demographic metadata was included differed by source and by participant, and the metadata was provided uncurated.

TCRbeta CDR3 regions were amplified from genomic DNA by means of the immunoSEQ Assay, a bias-controlled multiplex PCR. The source study handled its data this way. The number of nucleated cells in each sample was estimated by amplification of reference gene primers within the assay. To quantify the absolute abundance of each unique TCRbeta CDR3 rearrangement, sequence reads were collapsed and filtered. For each sample, productive Simpson clonality was calculated as the square root of Simpson's diversity index over productive rearrangements. TCRdb provides this immuneACCESS table in a form limited to in-frame rearrangements. Some clones are lacking; in checked studies, under half of them reflect an unresolved V gene, and why the rest are absent is not known. V, J and clone size are those of that table, while D and trimming were read from the DNA. For this sample the table gives over 200,000 clones, of which about 87% were detected only once. 3% to 4% of the sample rests with the top ten.

Participants in the prospective study were aged roughly 18 to 100 years, lived in over 20 United States geographic areas, and enrolled through a virtual design. To assign participants to cohorts, the prospective study relied on clinical history that participants themselves reported in a screening survey and a study questionnaire. Exposed participants were defined as having been in contact with someone with a PCR-confirmed or clinician-diagnosed COVID-19 case within 2 weeks of study entry. In the prospective study, mobile phlebotomists collected whole blood, serum and a nasopharyngeal or oropharyngeal swab from each participant. Additional blood draws and questionnaires over an approximately 2-month period could optionally be provided by prospective study participants. Before DNA extraction, blood samples from the prospective study were shipped at room temperature or frozen.

The V gene is TRBV5-4 and the J gene is TRBJ2-1, with 12 middle bases fitting TRBD2. This TCR was sampled from a woman aged 30 to 39 who had been exposed to COVID-19. Input material: PBMCs or T cells enriched from blood (not recorded which). The DNA reads TGTGCCAGCAGCTTGGGACTAGCGGGAGTAGAATCCTACAATGAGCAGTTCTTC. Translated, it gives CASSLGLAGVESYNEQFF.